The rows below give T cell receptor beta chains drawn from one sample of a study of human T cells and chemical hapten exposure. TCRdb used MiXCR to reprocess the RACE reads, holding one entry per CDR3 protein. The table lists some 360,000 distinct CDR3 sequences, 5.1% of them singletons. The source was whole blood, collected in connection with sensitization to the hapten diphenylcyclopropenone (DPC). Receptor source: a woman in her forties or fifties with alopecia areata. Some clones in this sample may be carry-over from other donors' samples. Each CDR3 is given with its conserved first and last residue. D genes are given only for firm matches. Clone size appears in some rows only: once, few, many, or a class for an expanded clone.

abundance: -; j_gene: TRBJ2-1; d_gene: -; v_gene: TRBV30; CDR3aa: CAWSVLSYNEQFF; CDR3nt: TGTGCCTGGAGTGTTCTCTCCTACAATGAGCAGTTCTTC
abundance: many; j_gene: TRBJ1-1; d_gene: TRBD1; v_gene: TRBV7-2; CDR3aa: CASSFYRGSTEAFF; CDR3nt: TGTGCCAGCAGCTTCTACAGGGGGTCCACTGAAGCTTTCTTT
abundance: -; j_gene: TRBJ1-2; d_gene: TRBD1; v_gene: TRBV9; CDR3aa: CASSVVGDRYYGYTF; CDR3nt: TGTGCCAGCAGCGTAGTAGGGGACAGATATTATGGCTACACCTTC
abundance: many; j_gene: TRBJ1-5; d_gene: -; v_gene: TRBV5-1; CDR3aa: CASSGDAHSNQPQHF; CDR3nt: TGCGCCAGCAGCGGGGACGCCCATAGCAATCAGCCCCAGCATTTT
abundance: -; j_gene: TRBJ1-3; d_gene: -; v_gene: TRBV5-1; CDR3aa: CASTDLTGNTIYF; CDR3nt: TGCGCCAGCACCGACCTTACTGGAAACACCATATATTTT
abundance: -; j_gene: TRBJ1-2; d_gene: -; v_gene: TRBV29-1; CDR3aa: CSVEVGSYYGYTF; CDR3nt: TGCAGCGTTGAGGTAGGGTCGTACTATGGCTACACCTTC
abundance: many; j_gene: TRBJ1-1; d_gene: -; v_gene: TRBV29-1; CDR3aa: CSVGHTTTEAFF; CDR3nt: TGCAGCGTTGGGCATACTACCACTGAAGCTTTCTTT
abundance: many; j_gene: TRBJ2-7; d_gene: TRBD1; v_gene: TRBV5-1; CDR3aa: CASSFPGQGIPYEQYF; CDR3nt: TGCGCCAGCAGCTTTCCGGGACAGGGAATCCCCTACGAGCAGTACTTC
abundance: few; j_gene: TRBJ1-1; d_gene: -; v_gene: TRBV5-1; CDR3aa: CASSLAGMEAFF; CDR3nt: TGCGCCAGCAGCTTGGCAGGGATGGAAGCTTTCTTT
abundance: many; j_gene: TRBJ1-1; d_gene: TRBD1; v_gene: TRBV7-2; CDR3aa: CASRAGTGGTEAFF; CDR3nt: TGTGCCAGCAGGGCCGGGACAGGGGGCACTGAAGCTTTCTTT
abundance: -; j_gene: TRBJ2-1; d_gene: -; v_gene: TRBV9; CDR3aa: CASSVQGLGVEQFF; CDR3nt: TGTGCCAGCAGCGTACAAGGGTTGGGGGTCGAGCAGTTCTTC
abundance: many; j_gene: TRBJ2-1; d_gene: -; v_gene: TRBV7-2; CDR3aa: CASSPTPSSYNEQFF; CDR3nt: TGTGCCAGCAGCCCTACTCCGAGCTCCTACAATGAGCAGTTCTTC
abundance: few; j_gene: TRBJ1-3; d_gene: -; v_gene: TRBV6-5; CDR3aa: CASSYSIMDRGRNTIYF; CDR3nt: TGTGCCAGCAGTTACTCGATAATGGACCGGGGCCGAAACACCATATATTTT
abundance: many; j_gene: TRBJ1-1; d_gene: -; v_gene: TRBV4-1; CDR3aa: CASSLEPMNTEAFF; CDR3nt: TGCGCCAGCAGCCTGGAACCTATGAACACTGAAGCTTTCTTT
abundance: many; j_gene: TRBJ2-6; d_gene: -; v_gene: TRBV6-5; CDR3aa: CASSYFRTTGYGANVLTF; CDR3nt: TGTGCCAGCAGTTACTTTCGCACCACGGGGTATGGGGCCAACGTCCTGACTTTC
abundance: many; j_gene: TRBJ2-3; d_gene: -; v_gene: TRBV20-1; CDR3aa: CSASLLAPDTQYF; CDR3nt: TGCAGTGCTAGTCTACTAGCTCCAGATACGCAGTATTTT
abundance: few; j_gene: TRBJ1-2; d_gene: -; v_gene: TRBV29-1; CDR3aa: CSVTNLNYGYTF; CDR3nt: TGCAGCGTTACGAACCTTAACTATGGCTACACCTTC
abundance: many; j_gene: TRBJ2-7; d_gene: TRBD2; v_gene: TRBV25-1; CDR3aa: CASRDSGRSPEQYF; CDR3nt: TGTGCCAGCAGAGATAGCGGGAGGTCCCCCGAGCAGTACTTC
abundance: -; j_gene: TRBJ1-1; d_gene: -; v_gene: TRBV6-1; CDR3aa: CASSEAPRRRGTEAFF; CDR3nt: TGTGCCAGCAGTGAAGCGCCAAGACGGAGGGGGACTGAAGCTTTCTTT
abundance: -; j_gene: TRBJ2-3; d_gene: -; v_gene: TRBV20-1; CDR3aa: CSARDLLSQTSTDTQYF; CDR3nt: TGCAGTGCTAGAGACCTGCTAAGCCAGACCAGCACAGATACGCAGTATTTT
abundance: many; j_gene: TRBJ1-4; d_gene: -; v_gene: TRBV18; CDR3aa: CASSPPKSQINEKLFF; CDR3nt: TGTGCCAGCTCACCACCGAAATCACAGATAAATGAAAAACTGTTTTTT
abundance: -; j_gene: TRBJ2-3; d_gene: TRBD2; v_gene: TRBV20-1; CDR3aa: CSARGPTSGTPLSTDTQYF; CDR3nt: TGCAGTGCTAGAGGCCCCACTAGCGGGACCCCCCTTAGCACAGATACGCAGTATTTT
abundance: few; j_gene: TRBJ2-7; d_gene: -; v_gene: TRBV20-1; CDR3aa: CSAGPDYEQYF; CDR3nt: TGCAGTGCAGGACCAGACTACGAGCAGTACTTC
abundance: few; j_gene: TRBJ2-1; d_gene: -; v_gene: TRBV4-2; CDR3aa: CASSQDRGSSSEQFF; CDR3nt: TGTGCCAGCAGCCAAGATCGGGGGAGTTCTAGTGAGCAGTTCTTC
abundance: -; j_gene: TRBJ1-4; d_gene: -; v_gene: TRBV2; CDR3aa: CASRRQAGVDEKLFF; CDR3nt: TGTGCCAGCAGAAGACAGGCAGGGGTCGATGAAAAACTGTTTTTT
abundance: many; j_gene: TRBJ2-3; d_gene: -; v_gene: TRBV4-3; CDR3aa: CASSQAQGRPDTQYF; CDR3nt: TGCGCCAGCAGCCAAGCCCAGGGGAGACCCGATACGCAGTATTTT
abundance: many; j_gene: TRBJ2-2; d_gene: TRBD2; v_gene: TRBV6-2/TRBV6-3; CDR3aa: CASEREGLSTGELFF; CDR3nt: TGTGCCAGCGAACGGGAGGGCCTTTCTACCGGGGAGCTGTTTTTT
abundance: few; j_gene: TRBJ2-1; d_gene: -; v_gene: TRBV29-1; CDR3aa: CSVSQGRLSYNEQFF; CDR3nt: TGCAGCGTATCACAGGGGAGGTTATCCTACAATGAGCAGTTCTTC
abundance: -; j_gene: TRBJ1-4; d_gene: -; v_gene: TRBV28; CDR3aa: CASTTRTKTNEKLFF; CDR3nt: TGTGCCAGCACCACCCGAACGAAAACTAATGAAAAACTGTTTTTT
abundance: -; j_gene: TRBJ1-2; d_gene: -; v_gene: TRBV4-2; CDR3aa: CASSQVVATQYGYTF; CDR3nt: TGTGCCAGCAGCCAAGTAGTGGCAACTCAGTATGGCTACACCTTC
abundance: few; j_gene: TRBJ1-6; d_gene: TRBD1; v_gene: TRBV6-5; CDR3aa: CASSYTTGGSSPLHF; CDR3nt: TGTGCCAGCAGTTACACCACAGGGGGATCTTCACCCCTCCACTTT
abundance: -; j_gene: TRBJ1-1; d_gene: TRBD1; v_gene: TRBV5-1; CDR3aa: CASSLVGTANTEAFF; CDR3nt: TGCGCCAGCAGCTTGGTCGGGACAGCGAACACTGAAGCTTTCTTT
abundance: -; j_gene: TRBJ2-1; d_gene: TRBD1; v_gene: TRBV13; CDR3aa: CASSYRDSISYNEQFF; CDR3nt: TGTGCCAGCAGCTACCGGGACAGCATCTCCTACAATGAGCAGTTCTTC
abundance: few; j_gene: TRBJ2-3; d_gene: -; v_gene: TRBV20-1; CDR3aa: CSASAPQLIVDTQYF; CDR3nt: TGCAGTGCTAGCGCCCCCCAGCTAATTGTGGATACGCAGTATTTT
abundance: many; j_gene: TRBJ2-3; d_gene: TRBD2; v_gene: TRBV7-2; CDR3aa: CASSLAGTSGSDTQYF; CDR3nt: TGTGCCAGCAGCTTAGCAGGGACTAGCGGTTCGGATACGCAGTATTTT
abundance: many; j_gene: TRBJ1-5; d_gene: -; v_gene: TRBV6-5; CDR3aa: CASSYGLHQPQHF; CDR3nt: TGTGCCAGCAGTTACGGACTGCATCAGCCCCAGCATTTT
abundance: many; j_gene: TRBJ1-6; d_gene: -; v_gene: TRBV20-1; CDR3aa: CSARGRQGDSPLHF; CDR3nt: TGCAGTGCTAGAGGACGGCAGGGTGATTCACCCCTCCACTTT
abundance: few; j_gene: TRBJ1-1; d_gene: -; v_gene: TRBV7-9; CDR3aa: CASSLPRQNTEAFF; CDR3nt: TGTGCCAGCAGCTTACCCAGACAAAACACTGAAGCTTTCTTT
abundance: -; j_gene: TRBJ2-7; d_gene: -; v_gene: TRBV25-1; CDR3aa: CASGVYYEQYF; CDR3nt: TGTGCCAGCGGAGTGTACTACGAGCAGTACTTC
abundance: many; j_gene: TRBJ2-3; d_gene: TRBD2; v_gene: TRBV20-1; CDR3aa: CSATGLAGGPDTQYF; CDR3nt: TGCAGTGCGACGGGACTAGCGGGAGGGCCAGATACGCAGTATTTT
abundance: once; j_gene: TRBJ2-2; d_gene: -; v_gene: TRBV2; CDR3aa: CASGNGPPGTGELFF; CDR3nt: TGTGCCAGCGGGAATGGACCCCCGGGGACCGGGGAGCTGTTTTTT
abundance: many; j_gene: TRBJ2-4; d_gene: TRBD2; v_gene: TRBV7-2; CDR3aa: CASSLYGGSGGVIQYF; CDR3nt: TGTGCCAGCAGCTTATACGGCGGGAGCGGGGGAGTGATTCAGTACTTC
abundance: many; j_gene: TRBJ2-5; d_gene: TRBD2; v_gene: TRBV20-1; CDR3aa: CSASPASGVEVETQYF; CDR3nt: TGCAGTGCTAGTCCCGCGAGCGGGGTAGAGGTAGAGACCCAGTACTTC
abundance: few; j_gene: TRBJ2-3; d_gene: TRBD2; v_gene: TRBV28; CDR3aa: CASSSQGAGGPDTQYF; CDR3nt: TGTGCCAGCAGTTCCCAAGGGGCGGGAGGGCCGGATACGCAGTATTTT
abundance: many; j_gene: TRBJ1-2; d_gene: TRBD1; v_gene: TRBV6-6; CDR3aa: CASSSPTGVNYGYTF; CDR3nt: TGTGCCAGCAGTTCCCCCACAGGGGTTAATTATGGCTACACCTTC
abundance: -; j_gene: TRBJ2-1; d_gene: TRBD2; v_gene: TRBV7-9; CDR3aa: CASRQGTSGDNEQFF; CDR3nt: TGTGCCAGCAGACAGGGGACTAGCGGAGACAATGAGCAGTTCTTC
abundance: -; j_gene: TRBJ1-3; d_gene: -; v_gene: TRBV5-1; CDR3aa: CASSLEGNAGNTIYF; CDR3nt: TGCGCCAGCAGCTTGGAAGGGAACGCAGGAAACACCATATATTTT
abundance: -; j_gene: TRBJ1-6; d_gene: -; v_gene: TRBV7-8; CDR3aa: CASSLSASSYNSPLHF; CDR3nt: TGTGCCAGCAGCTTATCGGCGAGCTCCTATAATTCACCCCTCCACTTT
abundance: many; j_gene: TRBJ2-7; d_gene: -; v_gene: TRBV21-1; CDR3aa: CASKESSYEQYF; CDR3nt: TGTGCCAGCAAAGAAAGCTCCTACGAGCAGTACTTC
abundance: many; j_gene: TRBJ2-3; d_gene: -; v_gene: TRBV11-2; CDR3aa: CASSFASSSTDTQYF; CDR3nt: TGTGCCAGCAGCTTCGCTAGCTCTAGCACAGATACGCAGTATTTT
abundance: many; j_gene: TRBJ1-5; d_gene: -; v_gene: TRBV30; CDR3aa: CAWSPRGNQPQHF; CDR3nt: TGTGCCTGGAGCCCGAGGGGGAATCAGCCCCAGCATTTT
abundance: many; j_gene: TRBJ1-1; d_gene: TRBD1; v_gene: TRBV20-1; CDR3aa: CSVSGQGEMKNTEAFF; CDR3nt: TGCAGTGTCTCGGGACAGGGGGAGATGAAGAACACTGAAGCTTTCTTT
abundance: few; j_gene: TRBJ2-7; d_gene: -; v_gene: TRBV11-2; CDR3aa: CASSPGRGTIGQYF; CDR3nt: TGTGCCAGCAGCCCCGGAAGGGGCACGATCGGGCAGTACTTC
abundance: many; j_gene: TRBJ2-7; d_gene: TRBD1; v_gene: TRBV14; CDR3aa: CASSQVPGQGIFYEQYF; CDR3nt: TGTGCCAGCAGCCAAGTACCGGGACAGGGGATTTTTTACGAGCAGTACTTC
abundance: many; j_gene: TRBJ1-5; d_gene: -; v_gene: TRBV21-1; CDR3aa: CASSAHGTRYSNQPQHF; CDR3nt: TGTGCCAGCAGCGCCCACGGGACAAGATATAGCAATCAGCCCCAGCATTTT